This T cell receptor (beta chain) stems from a study of early stage breast cancer tumors. Study findings and constraints: Blood repertoires resembled normal breast more than tumor.

Each tumor contributed about 20-55 mg of diced tissue. The protocol was immunoSEQ multiplex PCR, while the TCRdb copy is restricted to in-frame clones and leaves out a portion. The sample carries around 28,000 clones, more than 65% recorded once. The CDR3 runs to 13 residues. CDR1 is LNHDA, CDR2 SQIVND, per germline (reference sequence). Points on this clone: Its specificity is unknown. One end of the junction does not line up with germline, which may come from a read error.

Material for sequencing was breast tumor tissue. This TCR came from a young adult with breast cancer. The rearrangement joins TRBV19 to TRBJ1-2; 9 nucleotides match TRBD1. The DNA of the CDR3 is TGTGCCAGTAGTATAGGGACAGGGGACGGCTATACCTTC. Protein product: CASSIGTGDGYTF.